The T cell receptor (beta chain) under discussion was sequenced for a study of OX40 agonist ivuxolimab in advanced cancers. Concerning the study at large: Ivuxolimab was an agonistic, fully human IgG2 monoclonal antibody directed against OX40 (CD134), a costimulatory receptor. Among the roughly 52 dose-escalation patients, about 19 had hepatocellular carcinoma, around 15 melanoma, 9 renal cell carcinoma and 9 head and neck cancer. The paper covers the monotherapy dose-escalation part of the phase I ivuxolimab trial, which included N ≈ 50 patients. Partial responses were achieved by three dose-escalation patients, of whom one had hepatocellular carcinoma and two had cutaneous melanoma. Patients were allowed to have had prior anti-PD-1, anti-PD-L1 or anti-CTLA-4 therapy, and around 40% of the dose-escalation patients had previously received checkpoint inhibitors. The purpose of peripheral TCRbeta sequencing was to test whether ivuxolimab changed TCR sequence diversity and led to clonal T-cell expansion. A male proportion of 75% to 85% and a mean age of approximately 62 years, ranging from 23 to 79, were recorded for the dose-escalation cohort. Intravenous ivuxolimab was administered to patients every 2 weeks at six dose levels: 0.01, 0.1, 0.3, 1.5, 3 and 10 mg/kg.

Deletion took 4 bases off V and 0 bases off J, with a span of 19 bases between the germline ends. The germline V gene (reference sequence) sets CDR1 to SGHNT and CDR2 to YYREEE. The CDR3 contains 17 residues, cysteine and phenylalanine counted. Of all the DNA, just the CDR3 is kept, 51 bases in frame from base 1. On this clone itself: Its antigen is currently not known. No clone much larger than this one lies a single base away; base qualities are absent.

Genomic DNA was extracted from sorted cells for sequencing of the TCRbeta CDR3 region. TCRbeta CDR3 regions were sequenced using the immunoSEQ Assay. TCRdb obtained this table from immuneACCESS and retained in-frame rearrangements with V and J assigned. These tables miss some clones; where compared with another copy, unresolved V genes account for less than half of the shortfall, and the remainder is unexplained. The sample data list 72,000 or so clones, and around 90% of these were observed just once. The top ten clonotypes cover under 1% of the sample. General study outcomes and caveats: Low levels of normalized T-cell clonal expansion were also seen in some nonresponding patients. At doses of 0.1 to 3.0 mg/kg, clonal expansion of both CD4+ and CD8+ T cells in blood was seen between baseline and week 6. Partial responders in the 0.1-3.0 mg/kg groups had among the lowest normalized peripheral clonal expansion, especially among CD8+ T cells. After ivuxolimab, CD8+ T cells had more expanded clones than CD4+ T cells on average. The antigen specificity of the peripheral T cells that underwent clonal expansion was not determined.

The trial excluded patients who had a history of autoimmune disease or who were on systemic immunosuppression. In every dose cohort, peripheral blood was drawn for TCR sequencing at baseline, cycle 4 day 1, and cycle 7 day 1. The samples were taken from a phase I, first-in-human, multicenter, open-label dose-escalation trial of ivuxolimab. Adults with locally advanced or metastatic melanoma, renal cell, hepatocellular, or head and neck squamous cell carcinoma were enrolled in the trial. Before TCR sequencing, CD4+ and CD8+ T cells were separately sorted from peripheral blood. The sequencing used CD4+ or CD8+ T cells sorted from blood, collected in a trial of the OX40 agonist ivuxolimab. The sequence was obtained from an adult with an advanced solid tumor such as melanoma, head and neck, liver or kidney cancer. The receptor chain draws on TRBV5-4 and TRBJ1-2; the D segment could be TRBD1, given 6 matching bases. This receptor carries the CDR3 CASSQDPTGLANYGYTF. The sequenced DNA: TGTGCCAGCAGCCAAGATCCAACAGGGCTTGCTAACTATGGCTACACCTTC.